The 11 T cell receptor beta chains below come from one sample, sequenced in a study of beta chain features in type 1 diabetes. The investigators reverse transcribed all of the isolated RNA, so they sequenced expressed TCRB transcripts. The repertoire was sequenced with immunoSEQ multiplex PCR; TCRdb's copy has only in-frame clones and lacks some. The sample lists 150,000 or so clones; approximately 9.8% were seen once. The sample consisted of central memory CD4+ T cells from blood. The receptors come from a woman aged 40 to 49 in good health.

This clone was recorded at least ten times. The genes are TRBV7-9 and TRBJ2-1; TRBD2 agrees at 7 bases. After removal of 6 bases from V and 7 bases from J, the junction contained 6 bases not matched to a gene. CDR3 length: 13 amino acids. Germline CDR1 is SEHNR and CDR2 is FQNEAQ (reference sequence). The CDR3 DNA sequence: TGTGCCAGCAGTTACGGGACTAATAATGAGCAGTTCTTC. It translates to CASSYGTNNEQFF. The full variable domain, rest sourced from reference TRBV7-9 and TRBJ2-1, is DTGVSQNPRHKITKRGQNVTFRCDPISEHNRLYWYRQTLGQGPEFLTYFQNEAQLEKSRLLSDRFSAERPKGSFSTLEIQRTEQGDSAMYLCASSYGTNNEQFFGPGTRLTVL.

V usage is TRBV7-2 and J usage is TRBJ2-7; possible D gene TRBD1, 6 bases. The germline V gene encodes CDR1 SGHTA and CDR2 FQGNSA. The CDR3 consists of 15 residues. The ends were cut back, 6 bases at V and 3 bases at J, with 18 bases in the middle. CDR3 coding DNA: TGTGCCAGCAGTTTGGGGGCAGGGAGACTCTACGAGCAGTACTTC. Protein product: CASSLGAGRLYEQYF.

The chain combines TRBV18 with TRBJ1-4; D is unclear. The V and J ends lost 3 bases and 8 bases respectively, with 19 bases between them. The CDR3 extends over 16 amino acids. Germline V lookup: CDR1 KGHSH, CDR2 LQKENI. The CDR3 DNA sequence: TGTGCCAGCTCACCTACTATCGGCCTGCGAAGGGAAAAACTGTTTTTT. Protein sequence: CASSPTIGLRREKLFF. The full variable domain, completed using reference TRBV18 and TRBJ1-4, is NAGVMQNPRHLVRRRGQEARLRCSPMKGHSHVYWYRQLPEEGLKFMVYLQKENIIDESGMPKERFSAEFPKEGPSILRIQQVVRGDSAAYFCASSPTIGLRREKLFFGSGTQLSVL.

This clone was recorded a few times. CDR3 loop: CASMYWDSTTGELFF. CDR3 in DNA: TGTGCCAGCATGTACTGGGACTCCACGACCGGGGAGCTGTTTTTT. J is TRBJ2-2 and V is TRBV6-5; a weak D match, TRBD2 (6 bases). Trimming cost V 7 bases and J 5 bases, with 17 bases left between them. CDR1 MNHEY and CDR2 SVGAGI come from the germline V gene. This CDR3 spans 15 amino acids.

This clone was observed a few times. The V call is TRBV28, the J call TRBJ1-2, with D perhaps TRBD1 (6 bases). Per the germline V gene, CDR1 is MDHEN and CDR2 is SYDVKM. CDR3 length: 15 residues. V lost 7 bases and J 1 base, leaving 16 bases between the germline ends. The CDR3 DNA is TGTGCCAGCATCCCGGGGGGCGCAAATAACTATGGCTACACCTTC. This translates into CASIPGGANNYGYTF.

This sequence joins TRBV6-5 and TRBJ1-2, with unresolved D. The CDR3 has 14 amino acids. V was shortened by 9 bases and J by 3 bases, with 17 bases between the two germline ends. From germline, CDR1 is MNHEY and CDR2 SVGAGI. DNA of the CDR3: TGTGCCAGTTTCGGCGAGGGATCAGACTATGGCTACACCTTC. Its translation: CASFGEGSDYGYTF.

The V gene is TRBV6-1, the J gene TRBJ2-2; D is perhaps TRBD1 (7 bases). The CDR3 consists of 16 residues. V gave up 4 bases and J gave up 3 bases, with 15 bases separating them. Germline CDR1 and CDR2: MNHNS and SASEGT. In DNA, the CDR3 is TGTGCCAGCAGTGTAAGGAGGGGGCGGGACACCGGGGAGCTGTTTTTT. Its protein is CASSVRRGRDTGELFF.

Here the CDR3 reads CASSDVRRGGYTF. For the CDR3, the DNA is TGTGCCAGCAGTGACGTTAGGAGGGGCGGCTACACCTTC. The rearrangement joins TRBV6-1 to TRBJ1-2, with a weak D call TRBD1 (5 bases). Germline loops: CDR1 MNHNS, CDR2 SASEGT. CDR3 length: 13 residues. V shed 3 bases and J shed 8 bases, with 13 bases lying between them.

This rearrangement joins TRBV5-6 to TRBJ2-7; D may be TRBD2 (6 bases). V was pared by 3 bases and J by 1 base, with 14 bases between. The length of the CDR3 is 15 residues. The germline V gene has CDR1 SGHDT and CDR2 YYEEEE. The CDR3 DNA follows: TGTGCCAGCAGCTCCCGGCGGGGTCCTTCCTACGAGCAGTACTTC. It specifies CASSSRRGPSYEQYF. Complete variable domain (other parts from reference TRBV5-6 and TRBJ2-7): DAGVTQSPTHLIKTRGQQVTLRCSPKSGHDTVSWYQQALGQGPQFIFQYYEEEERQRGNFPDRFSGHQFPNYSSELNVNALLLGDSALYLCASSSRRGPSYEQYFGPGTRLTVT.

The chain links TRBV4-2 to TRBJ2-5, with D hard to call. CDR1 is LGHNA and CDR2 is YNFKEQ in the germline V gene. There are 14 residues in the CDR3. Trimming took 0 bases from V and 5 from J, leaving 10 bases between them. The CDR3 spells CASSQEGSRETQYF. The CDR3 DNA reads TGTGCCAGCAGCCAAGAAGGCTCCAGGGAGACCCAGTACTTC.

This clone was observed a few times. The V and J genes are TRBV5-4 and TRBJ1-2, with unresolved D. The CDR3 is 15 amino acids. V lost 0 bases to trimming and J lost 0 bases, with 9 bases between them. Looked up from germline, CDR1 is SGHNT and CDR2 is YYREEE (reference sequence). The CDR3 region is CASSLVGGSNYGYTF. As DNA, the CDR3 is TGTGCCAGCAGCTTGGTCGGAGGGTCTAACTATGGCTACACCTTC. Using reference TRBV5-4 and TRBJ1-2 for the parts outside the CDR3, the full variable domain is ETGVTQSPTHLIKTRGQQVTLRCSSQSGHNTVSWYQQALGQGPQFIFQYYREEENGRGNFPPRFSGLQFPNYSSELNVNALELDDSALYLCASSLVGGSNYGYTFGSGTRLTVV.